This TCR beta chain was profiled in a study of blood T cells in healthy people across ages. Overall study results and limits: One million T cells yielded diversity estimates that were considered underestimates.

Primed by a sample-barcoded 5' primer and a J-beta primer mix, a second PCR proceeded for about 6 to 12 cycles. A template-switch adaptor containing 12 random nucleotides labeled each cDNA molecule. A single record per CDR3 protein comes from TCRdb applying MiXCR to the 5' RACE reads. The sample holds about 510,000 distinct CDR3 sequences, around a quarter seen once. This clonotype has only a few counts. Its antigen is undetermined. An end of the junction differs from the germline gene, which may be a read error. The germline CDR1 and CDR2 sequences are SGHRS and YFSETQ. The length of the CDR3 is 16 residues. In addition, the sample was reused for a study of T cells of mothers and their children. Turning to that study: The donor cohort consisted of three healthy Caucasian mothers and their six children. Mothers yielded over 8 million CDR3 reads, children 2.5 million to 3.5 million each.

The sequenced sample was blood. V gene TRBV5-1 combines with J gene TRBJ2-3; 9 positions match TRBD2. The clonotype originates from a boy aged 2 to 10 in good health. DNA of the CDR3: TGCACCAGCATAGCGGGAGACCCCAAAAGCACAGATACGCAGTATTTT. It codes for CTSIAGDPKSTDTQYF.